This T cell receptor beta chain was retrieved from a study of blood T cell repertoires in COVID-19. Study in general: Samples came from the United States, Italy and Spain, spanning acute and convalescent COVID-19. PBMCs, B-cell-depleted T cells, or T cells provided the cDNA or gDNA that made up the material.

V shed 1 base and J shed 2 bases, with 5 bases lying between them. This CDR3 has 13 amino acids. Germline CDR1 and CDR2: SGHAT and FQDESV (reference sequence). In the authors' workflow: Using reference gene primer amplification, nucleated cell counts were estimated. TCRdb keeps only in-frame clones here, not all; method: immunoSEQ multiplex PCR. The V and J calls and clone size are taken from that table; D and trimming were inferred from the DNA. The table has about 120,000 clones, around 90% seen once. This clone was observed once. This chain connects TRBV11-1 to TRBJ2-5; D gene ambiguous. This receptor was taken from a woman aged 55-70 years with COVID-19, enrolled during active disease. The sample comprised peripheral blood. The CDR3 DNA reads as TGTGCCAGCAGCTTAGACCAGCAAGAGACCCAGTACTTC. Amino acid sequence: CASSLDQQETQYF.